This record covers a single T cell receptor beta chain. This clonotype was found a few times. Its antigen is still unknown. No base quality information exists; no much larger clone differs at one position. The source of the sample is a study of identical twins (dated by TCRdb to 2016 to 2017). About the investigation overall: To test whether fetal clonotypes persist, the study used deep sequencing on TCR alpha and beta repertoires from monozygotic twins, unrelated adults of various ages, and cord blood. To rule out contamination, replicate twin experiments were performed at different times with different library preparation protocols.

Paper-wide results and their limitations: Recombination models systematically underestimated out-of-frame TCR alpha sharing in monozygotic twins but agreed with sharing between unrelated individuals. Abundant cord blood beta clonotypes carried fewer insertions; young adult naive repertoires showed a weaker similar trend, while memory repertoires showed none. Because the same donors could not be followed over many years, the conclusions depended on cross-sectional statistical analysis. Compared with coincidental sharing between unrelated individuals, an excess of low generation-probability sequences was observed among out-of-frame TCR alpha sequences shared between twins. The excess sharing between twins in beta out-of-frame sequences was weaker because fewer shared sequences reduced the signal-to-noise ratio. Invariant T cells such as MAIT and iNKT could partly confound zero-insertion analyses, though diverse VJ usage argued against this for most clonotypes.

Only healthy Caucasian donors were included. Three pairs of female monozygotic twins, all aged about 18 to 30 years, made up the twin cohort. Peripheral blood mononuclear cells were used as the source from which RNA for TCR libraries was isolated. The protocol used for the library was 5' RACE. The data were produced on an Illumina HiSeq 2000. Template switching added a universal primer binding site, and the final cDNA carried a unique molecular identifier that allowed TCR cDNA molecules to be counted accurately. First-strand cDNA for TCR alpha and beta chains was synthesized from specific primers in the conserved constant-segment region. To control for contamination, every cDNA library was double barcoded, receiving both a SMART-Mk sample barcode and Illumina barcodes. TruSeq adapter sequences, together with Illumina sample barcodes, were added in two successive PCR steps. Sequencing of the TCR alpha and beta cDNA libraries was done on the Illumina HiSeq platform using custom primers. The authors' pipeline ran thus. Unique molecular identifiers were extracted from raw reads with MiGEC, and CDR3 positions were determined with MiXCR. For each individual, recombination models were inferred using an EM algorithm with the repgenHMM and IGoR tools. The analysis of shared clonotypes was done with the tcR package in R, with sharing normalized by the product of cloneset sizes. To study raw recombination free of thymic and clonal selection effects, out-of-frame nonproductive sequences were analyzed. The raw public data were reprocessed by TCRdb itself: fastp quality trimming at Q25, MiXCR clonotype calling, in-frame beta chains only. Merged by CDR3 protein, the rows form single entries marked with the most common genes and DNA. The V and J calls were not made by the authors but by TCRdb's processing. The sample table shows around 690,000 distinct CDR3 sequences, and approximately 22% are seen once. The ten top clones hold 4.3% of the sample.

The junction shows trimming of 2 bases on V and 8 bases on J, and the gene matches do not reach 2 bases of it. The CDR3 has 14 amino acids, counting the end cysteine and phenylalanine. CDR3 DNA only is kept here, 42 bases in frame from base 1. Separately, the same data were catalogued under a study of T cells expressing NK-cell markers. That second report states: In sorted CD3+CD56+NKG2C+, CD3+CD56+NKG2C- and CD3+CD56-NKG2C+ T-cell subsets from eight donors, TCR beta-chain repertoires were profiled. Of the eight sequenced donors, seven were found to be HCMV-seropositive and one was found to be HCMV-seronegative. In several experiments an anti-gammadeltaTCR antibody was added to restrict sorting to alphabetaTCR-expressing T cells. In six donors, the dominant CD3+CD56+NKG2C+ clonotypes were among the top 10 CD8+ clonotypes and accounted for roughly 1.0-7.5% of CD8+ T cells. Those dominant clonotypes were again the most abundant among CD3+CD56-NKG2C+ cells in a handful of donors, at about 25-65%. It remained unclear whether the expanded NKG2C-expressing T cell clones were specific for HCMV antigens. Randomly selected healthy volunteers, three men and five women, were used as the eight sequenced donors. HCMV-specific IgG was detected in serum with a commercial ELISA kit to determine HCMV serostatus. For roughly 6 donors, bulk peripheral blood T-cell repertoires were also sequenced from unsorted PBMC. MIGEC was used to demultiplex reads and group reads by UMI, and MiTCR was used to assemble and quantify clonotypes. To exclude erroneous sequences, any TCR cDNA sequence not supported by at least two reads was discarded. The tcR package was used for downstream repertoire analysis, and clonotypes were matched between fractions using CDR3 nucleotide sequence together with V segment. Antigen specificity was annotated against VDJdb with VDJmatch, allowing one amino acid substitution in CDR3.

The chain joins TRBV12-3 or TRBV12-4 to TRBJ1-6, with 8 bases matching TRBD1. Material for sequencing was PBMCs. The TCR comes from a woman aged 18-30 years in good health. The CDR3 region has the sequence CASSLLTGDSPLHF. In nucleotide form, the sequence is TGTGCCAGCAGTTTATTGACAGGGGATTCACCCCTCCACTTT.